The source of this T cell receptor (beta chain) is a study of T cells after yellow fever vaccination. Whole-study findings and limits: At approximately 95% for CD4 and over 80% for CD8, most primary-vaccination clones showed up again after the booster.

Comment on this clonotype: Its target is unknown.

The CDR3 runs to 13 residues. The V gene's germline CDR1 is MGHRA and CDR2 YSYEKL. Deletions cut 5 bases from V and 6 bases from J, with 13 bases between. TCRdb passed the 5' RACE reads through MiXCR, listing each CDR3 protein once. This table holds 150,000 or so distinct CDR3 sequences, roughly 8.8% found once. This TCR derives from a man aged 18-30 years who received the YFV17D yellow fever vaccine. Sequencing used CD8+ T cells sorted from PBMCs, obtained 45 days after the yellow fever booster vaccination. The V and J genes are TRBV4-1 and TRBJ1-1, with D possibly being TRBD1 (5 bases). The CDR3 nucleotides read TGCGCCAGCAGCGGCCCGGGGGTGGCTGAAGCTTTCTTT. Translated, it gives CASSGPGVAEAFF.